This T cell receptor (beta chain) emerged from a study of T cell repertoires in cytomegalovirus infection. About the study: Public TCR beta signature analysis indicated the presence of both CMV infection and matching HLA type.

TCRdb re-called the reads with MiXCR, one entry per CDR3 protein. The sample has fewer than 200,000 distinct CDR3 sequences; over 13% are singletons. Germline V gives CDR1 SGHTA, CDR2 FQGNSA. The CDR3 sequence is 15 residues long. The V gene end was trimmed by 5 bases and the J gene end by 5 bases; junction bases not matched to a gene: 11. Notes on the study in general: Dominant in the ex vivo response were TCR beta clonotypes restricted by HLA-C and specific for CMV.

This clonotype was seen many times. Its antigen is not identified. The source material was PBMCs. The clonotype was recovered from a human donor in good health (CMV status not recorded). Some clones in this sample may be carry-over from other donors' samples. The genes are TRBV7-2 and TRBJ2-5; the match to TRBD1 covers 7 bases. The CDR3 region has the DNA TGTGCCAGCAGCATTAACAGGGGACCTATGGAGACCCAGTACTTC. Its protein product is CASSINRGPMETQYF.